The sequence of this T cell receptor (beta chain) was determined in a study of CD4 T cells in relation to SARS-CoV-2 and coronaviruses. Study-level information: After 10 days of antigen culture, PBMC TCR beta CDR3s were sequenced. The restricting HLA molecule for shared crossreactive spike epitopes was mapped.

Germline values: CDR1 MNHEY, CDR2 SVGEGT. The CDR3 sequence is 14 residues long. V gave up 2 bases and J gave up 5 bases; unmatched junction bases: 2. Unexposed donor CD4+ T cells date from 2011-2018, before the COVID-19 pandemic. After approximately ten days of culture, CD4+ T cells were isolated. In regard to this clone: Its target is not known.

Sequencing was performed with immunoSEQ multiplex PCR; in TCRdb, only in-frame clones are kept and a portion is missing. There are about 15,000 clones in the sample; about four fifths occur only once, and approximately 10% lies in the top ten. The chain recombines TRBV6-2 or TRBV6-3 with TRBJ2-7, with 11 bases matching TRBD2. This clonotype was sampled from a human donor in good health. The sequenced material came from CD4+ T cells from PBMCs, cultured in vitro. This CDR3 is CASSYLTSGDEQYF. CDR3 DNA: TGTGCCAGCAGTTACCTGACTAGCGGGGACGAGCAGTACTTC.